This passage covers 27 T cell receptor beta chains from one sample sequenced in a study of CD8 T cells in ankylosing spondylitis. Study-wide findings and caveats: What appeared characteristic of ankylosing spondylitis blood was a TCR beta motif of eight or nine highly homologous variants.

The antigens for these receptors are not known. TCRdb reprocessed the 5' RACE reads via MiXCR and lists one record per CDR3 protein. The table includes approximately 150,000 distinct CDR3 sequences, roughly 18% detected once. The sample consisted of blood, either unsorted or a sorted T cell fraction (not recorded which). These receptors were taken from a male donor with ankylosing spondylitis.

This rearrangement joins TRBV2 to TRBJ2-4; 7 bases fit TRBD1. The V and J ends lost 5 bases and 3 bases, in that order; junction bases with no gene match: 1. This CDR3 comprises 13 residues. Germline V gives CDR1 SNHLY, CDR2 FYNNEI. The CDR3 region has the DNA TGTGCCAGCAGTTGGGACAGCAAAAACATTCAGTACTTC. Translation: CASSWDSKNIQYF.

This clonotype has a single count. The chain has TRBV28 and TRBJ2-5; 10 bases line up with TRBD1. Losses at the gene ends were 2 bases for V and 5 bases for J; bases not matched to a gene: 11. CDR1 and CDR2 (germline): MDHEN, SYDVKM. This CDR3 is built from 17 residues. CDR3 nucleotide sequence: TGTGCCAGCAGTTTAGCCCCATGGGACAGGGGCCCGGAGACCCAGTACTTC. This codes for CASSLAPWDRGPETQYF. Looking up the rest from reference TRBV28 and TRBJ2-5 gives the full variable domain: DVKVTQSSRYLVKRTGEKVFLECVQDMDHENMFWYRQDPGLGLRLIYFSYDVKMKEKGDIPEGYSVSREKKERFSLILESASTNQTSMYLCASSLAPWDRGPETQYFGPGTRLLVL.

This clonotype has only a few counts. The chain joins TRBV7-9 to TRBJ1-2, with TRBD1 matching 7 bases. This CDR3 comprises 14 residues. V lost 4 bases to trimming and J lost 4 bases; unmatched junction nucleotides: 6. Germline CDR1 and CDR2: SEHNR and FQNEAQ (reference sequence). The CDR3 coding sequence is TGTGCCAGCAGCTCGACAGGGCTCCTCTATGGCTACACCTTC. Residues: CASSSTGLLYGYTF.

The rearrangement uses TRBV23-1 and TRBJ2-4; D uncertain. TRBV23-1 is recorded as an ORF, its role being uncertain. Trimming removed 8 bases from V and 0 bases from J, with 11 bases in between. The CDR3 is 14 residues long. The CDR3 nucleotides are TGCGCCAGCGGGCCAGAACTAGCCAAAAACATTCAGTACTTC. Its protein product is CASGPELAKNIQYF.

The chain has TRBV24-1 and TRBJ2-2, with D uncertain. Germline lookup yields CDR1 KGHDR and CDR2 SFDVKD. The CDR3 covers 14 residues. V lost 0 bases to trimming and J lost 3 bases, with 4 bases between them. Here the CDR3 reads CATSDLADTGELFF. The CDR3 bases are TGTGCCACCAGTGATTTGGCTGACACCGGGGAGCTGTTTTTT.

This chain uses TRBV12-3 or TRBV12-4 with TRBJ2-5; D may be TRBD2 (6 bases). The V gene lost 0 bases and the J gene lost 3 bases, with 17 bases spanning the gap. The CDR3 loop spans 17 amino acids. The CDR3 here is CASSLATRGLQKETQYF. CDR3 in DNA: TGTGCCAGCAGTTTAGCGACCCGGGGACTGCAGAAAGAGACCCAGTACTTC.

This clonotype was detected many times. V usage is TRBV7-9 and J usage is TRBJ1-2; no definite D call. The CDR3 consists of 14 residues. Germline CDR1 reads SEHNR; CDR2 reads FQNEAQ (reference sequence). Trimming pared 5 bases from V and 0 bases from J, leaving 10 bases between. The DNA for the CDR3 is TGTGCCAGCAGCCCAATATCTGCTAACTATGGCTACACCTTC. Its translation: CASSPISANYGYTF.

The chain uses TRBV27 and TRBJ1-1, with no clear D. The V gene's germline CDR1 is MNHEY and CDR2 SMNVEV (reference sequence). The CDR3 runs 13 residues. Trimming pared 2 bases from V and 1 base from J, leaving 5 bases between. For the CDR3, the DNA is TGTGCCAGCAGTTTAGAGGCGAACACTGAAGCTTTCTTT. Amino acid sequence: CASSLEANTEAFF.

The chain combines TRBV20-1 with TRBJ2-1, with D possibly being TRBD1 or TRBD2 (5 bases each). V lost 4 bases and J lost 4, with 11 bases in between. CDR3 length: 13 residues. The germline V gene has CDR1 DFQATT and CDR2 SNEGSKA (reference sequence). CDR3: CSAKGTSYNEQFF. The CDR3 DNA is TGCAGTGCTAAAGGGACGAGTTACAATGAGCAGTTCTTC.

J is TRBJ1-5 and V is TRBV3-1; possible D gene TRBD1, 6 bases. Looked up from germline, CDR1 is LGHDT and CDR2 is YNNKEL (reference sequence). The length of the CDR3 is 17 residues. With 3 bases removed from V and 6 bases from J, the gap between germline ends came to 21 bases. The CDR3 DNA reads as TGTGCCAGCAGCCATAATAACAGGGAGCGAGGGGGTCAGCCCCAGCATTTT. Encoded protein: CASSHNNRERGGQPQHF.

The chain is built from TRBV11-3 and TRBJ2-5; 13 bases fit TRBD2. Germline CDR1 reads SGHNT; CDR2 reads YENEEA. V dropped 3 bases and J dropped 0; count of bases not matched to a gene: 4. There are 17 residues in the CDR3. The DNA for the CDR3 is TGTGCCAGCAGCTTCACCGGACTAGCGGGAGACCAAGAGACCCAGTACTTC. Amino acids: CASSFTGLAGDQETQYF.

The chain carries TRBV24-1 and TRBJ2-7, with 14 nucleotides matching TRBD2. Germline V gene sequence: CDR1 KGHDR, CDR2 SFDVKD. J was trimmed by 3 bases and V by 4 bases; bases with no gene match: 28. This CDR3 comprises 24 residues. CDR3 sequence reads: CATSDPGTDLLGLAGVDSFYEQYF. CDR3 DNA: TGTGCCACCAGTGACCCTGGGACAGATCTTTTGGGACTAGCGGGAGTAGATTCCTTCTACGAGCAGTACTTC.

This clonotype was detected only a few times. CDR3 protein: CASSFTGMTTEAFF. The CDR3 DNA follows: TGTGCCAGCAGTTTTACGGGGATGACCACTGAAGCTTTCTTT. The chain combines TRBV27 with TRBJ1-1; D unresolved. CDR1 and CDR2 from the germline V gene are MNHEY and SMNVEV (reference sequence). The length of the CDR3 is 14 residues. V lost 3 bases, J lost 4 bases, and 12 bases lay in between.

Comments on this clonotype: A read error may explain this, as a much larger clone is one base away. This chain joins TRBV3-1 and TRBJ2-2; D ambiguous. This CDR3 is 16 amino acids long. V gave up 3 bases and J gave up 9 bases, with 20 bases separating them. The germline V gene encodes CDR1 LGHDT and CDR2 YNNKEL (reference sequence). The CDR3, as DNA: TGTGCCAGCAGCCATATACTCACCAATGAGGCCAGGGAGCTGTTTTTT. Translation: CASSHILTNEARELFF. The variable domain in full, with the rest retrieved from reference TRBV3-1 and TRBJ2-2, is DTAVSQTPKYLVTQMGNDKSIKCEQNLGHDTMYWYKQDSKKFLKIMFSYNNKELIINETVPNRFSPKSPDKAHLNLHINSLELGDSAVYFCASSHILTNEARELFFGEGSRLTVL.

The sample holds a few counts of this clonotype. The chain has TRBV18 and TRBJ2-5; weak D call: TRBD1 (5 bases). The CDR3 is 14 residues long. Trimming left V 2 bases short and J 4 bases short, with 11 bases between. Germline lookup yields CDR1 KGHSH and CDR2 LQKENI. This CDR3 is CASSPFTGGETQYF. The CDR3 DNA reads TGTGCCAGCTCACCATTTACAGGCGGAGAGACCCAGTACTTC.

This clonotype has a handful of counts. The chain recombines TRBV29-1 with TRBJ2-2, with D tentatively TRBD1 (6 bases). Germline CDR1 is SQVTM and CDR2 is ANQGSEA. The CDR3 is made up of 11 amino acids. Between the trimmed V and J ends, which lost 8 bases and 7 bases, there was a span of 11 bases. CDR3 sequence (DNA): TGCAGCACAGGGACCGGCGGGGAGCTGTTTTTT. Encoded protein: CSTGTGGELFF.

This clonotype was seen more than once but under ten times. The CDR3 DNA reads TGCAGTGCTAGATCCCCCGATGTTGGCCGGGACAGTTCCAATCAGCCCCAGCATTTT. Its translation: CSARSPDVGRDSSNQPQHF. The V call is TRBV20-1, the J call TRBJ1-5; the match to TRBD1 covers 7 bases. There are 19 residues in the CDR3. Germline values: CDR1 DFQATT, CDR2 SNEGSKA (reference sequence). Unmatched junction bases numbered 19, after V lost 2 bases and J lost 3 bases.

This clonotype was counted only a few times. The chain is built from TRBV20-1 and TRBJ1-5, with D perhaps matching TRBD1 (5 bases). The CDR3 covers 14 residues. In germline, CDR1 is DFQATT, CDR2 SNEGSKA (reference sequence). V was pared by 4 bases and J by 0 bases, with 10 bases between. The CDR3 protein is CSAILGLSNQPQHF. Here the CDR3 DNA reads TGCAGTGCTATCCTGGGGCTTAGCAATCAGCCCCAGCATTTT.

This clonotype was detected only a few times. The chain is built from TRBV10-3 and TRBJ2-7; D is perhaps TRBD1 (6 bases). With 6 bases removed from V and 6 bases from J, the gap between germline ends came to 18 bases. The germline gives CDR1 ENHRY, CDR2 SYGVKD. The CDR3 contains 14 residues. The CDR3 DNA is TGTGCCATCAGCGGGGACACTCGGTTCTTCGAGCAGTACTTC. As protein: CAISGDTRFFEQYF.

This clonotype was seen more than once but under ten times. This rearrangement joins TRBV5-1 to TRBJ2-1, with D possibly TRBD2 on 5 matching bases. Germline CDR1 SGHRS, CDR2 YFSETQ. The CDR3 runs 15 residues. V lost 1 base, J lost 8 bases, and 16 bases lay in between. The CDR3 loop reads CASSLRRRGWDEQFF. CDR3 nucleotide sequence: TGCGCCAGCAGCTTGAGGCGCCGAGGGTGGGATGAGCAGTTCTTC.

This chain links TRBV10-3 with TRBJ2-1; 9 bases are a match to TRBD2. CDR3 length: 16 residues. Germline V gives CDR1 ENHRY, CDR2 SYGVKD. Trimming removed 3 bases from V and 1 base from J; junction bases left unmatched: 4. CDR3 residues: CAISDQLAGSYNEQFF. The CDR3 DNA sequence: TGTGCCATCAGTGATCAACTAGCGGGTTCCTACAATGAGCAGTTCTTC.

This chain connects TRBV12-3 or TRBV12-4 to TRBJ2-1; D is unclear. V was shortened by 1 base and J by 0 bases, with 7 bases between the two germline ends. This CDR3 is built from 15 residues. CDR3 sequence reads: CASSLGSPSYNEQFF. The CDR3 DNA sequence: TGTGCCAGCAGTTTAGGGTCTCCCTCCTACAATGAGCAGTTCTTC.

This sequence joins TRBV27 and TRBJ2-1; D gene uncertain. Germline CDR1 MNHEY, CDR2 SMNVEV (reference sequence). The CDR3 totals 12 residues. V shed 9 bases and J shed 4 bases, with 10 bases lying between them. As DNA, the CDR3 is TGTGCCAGTCGGCAGTTTTACAATGAGCAGTTCTTC. It is translated as CASRQFYNEQFF.

This clonotype came up a few times. This rearrangement joins TRBV12-3 or TRBV12-4 to TRBJ1-1; D perhaps matches TRBD1 (5 bases). Trimming pared 6 bases from V and 0 bases from J, leaving 11 bases between. The CDR3 runs to 14 residues. The CDR3 reads CASSTGPLNTEAFF. In nucleotides, the CDR3 is TGTGCCAGCAGCACAGGTCCCCTGAACACTGAAGCTTTCTTT.

This clonotype has just a few counts. The chain couples TRBV27 to TRBJ2-7, with D possibly being TRBD2 (5 bases). The germline gives CDR1 MNHEY, CDR2 SMNVEV (reference sequence). V lost 2 bases and J lost 3, with 8 bases in between. This CDR3 has 13 amino acids. CDR3: CASSLGSDYEQYF. The CDR3 DNA is TGTGCCAGCAGTTTAGGTAGCGACTACGAGCAGTACTTC.

This clonotype has at least ten counts. The chain couples TRBV27 to TRBJ2-1, with D possibly matching TRBD2 (6 bases). Germline CDR1 reads MNHEY; CDR2 reads SMNVEV (reference sequence). The CDR3 sequence is 18 residues long. V was trimmed by 2 bases and J by 5 bases, leaving 22 bases between them. CDR3 region: CASSLPHGREMKDNEQFF. As DNA, the CDR3 is TGTGCCAGCAGTTTACCCCACGGACGGGAGATGAAAGACAATGAGCAGTTCTTC.

The V gene is TRBV12-3 or TRBV12-4, the J gene TRBJ2-2; 12 bases are shared with TRBD2. This CDR3 comprises 16 residues. The J segment lost 1 base and the V segment lost 6 bases, leaving 3 bases of the junction unmatched. The CDR3 bases are TGTGCCAGCAGCGAACTAGCGGGAGGGAACACCGGGGAGCTGTTTTTT. Its translation is CASSELAGGNTGELFF.